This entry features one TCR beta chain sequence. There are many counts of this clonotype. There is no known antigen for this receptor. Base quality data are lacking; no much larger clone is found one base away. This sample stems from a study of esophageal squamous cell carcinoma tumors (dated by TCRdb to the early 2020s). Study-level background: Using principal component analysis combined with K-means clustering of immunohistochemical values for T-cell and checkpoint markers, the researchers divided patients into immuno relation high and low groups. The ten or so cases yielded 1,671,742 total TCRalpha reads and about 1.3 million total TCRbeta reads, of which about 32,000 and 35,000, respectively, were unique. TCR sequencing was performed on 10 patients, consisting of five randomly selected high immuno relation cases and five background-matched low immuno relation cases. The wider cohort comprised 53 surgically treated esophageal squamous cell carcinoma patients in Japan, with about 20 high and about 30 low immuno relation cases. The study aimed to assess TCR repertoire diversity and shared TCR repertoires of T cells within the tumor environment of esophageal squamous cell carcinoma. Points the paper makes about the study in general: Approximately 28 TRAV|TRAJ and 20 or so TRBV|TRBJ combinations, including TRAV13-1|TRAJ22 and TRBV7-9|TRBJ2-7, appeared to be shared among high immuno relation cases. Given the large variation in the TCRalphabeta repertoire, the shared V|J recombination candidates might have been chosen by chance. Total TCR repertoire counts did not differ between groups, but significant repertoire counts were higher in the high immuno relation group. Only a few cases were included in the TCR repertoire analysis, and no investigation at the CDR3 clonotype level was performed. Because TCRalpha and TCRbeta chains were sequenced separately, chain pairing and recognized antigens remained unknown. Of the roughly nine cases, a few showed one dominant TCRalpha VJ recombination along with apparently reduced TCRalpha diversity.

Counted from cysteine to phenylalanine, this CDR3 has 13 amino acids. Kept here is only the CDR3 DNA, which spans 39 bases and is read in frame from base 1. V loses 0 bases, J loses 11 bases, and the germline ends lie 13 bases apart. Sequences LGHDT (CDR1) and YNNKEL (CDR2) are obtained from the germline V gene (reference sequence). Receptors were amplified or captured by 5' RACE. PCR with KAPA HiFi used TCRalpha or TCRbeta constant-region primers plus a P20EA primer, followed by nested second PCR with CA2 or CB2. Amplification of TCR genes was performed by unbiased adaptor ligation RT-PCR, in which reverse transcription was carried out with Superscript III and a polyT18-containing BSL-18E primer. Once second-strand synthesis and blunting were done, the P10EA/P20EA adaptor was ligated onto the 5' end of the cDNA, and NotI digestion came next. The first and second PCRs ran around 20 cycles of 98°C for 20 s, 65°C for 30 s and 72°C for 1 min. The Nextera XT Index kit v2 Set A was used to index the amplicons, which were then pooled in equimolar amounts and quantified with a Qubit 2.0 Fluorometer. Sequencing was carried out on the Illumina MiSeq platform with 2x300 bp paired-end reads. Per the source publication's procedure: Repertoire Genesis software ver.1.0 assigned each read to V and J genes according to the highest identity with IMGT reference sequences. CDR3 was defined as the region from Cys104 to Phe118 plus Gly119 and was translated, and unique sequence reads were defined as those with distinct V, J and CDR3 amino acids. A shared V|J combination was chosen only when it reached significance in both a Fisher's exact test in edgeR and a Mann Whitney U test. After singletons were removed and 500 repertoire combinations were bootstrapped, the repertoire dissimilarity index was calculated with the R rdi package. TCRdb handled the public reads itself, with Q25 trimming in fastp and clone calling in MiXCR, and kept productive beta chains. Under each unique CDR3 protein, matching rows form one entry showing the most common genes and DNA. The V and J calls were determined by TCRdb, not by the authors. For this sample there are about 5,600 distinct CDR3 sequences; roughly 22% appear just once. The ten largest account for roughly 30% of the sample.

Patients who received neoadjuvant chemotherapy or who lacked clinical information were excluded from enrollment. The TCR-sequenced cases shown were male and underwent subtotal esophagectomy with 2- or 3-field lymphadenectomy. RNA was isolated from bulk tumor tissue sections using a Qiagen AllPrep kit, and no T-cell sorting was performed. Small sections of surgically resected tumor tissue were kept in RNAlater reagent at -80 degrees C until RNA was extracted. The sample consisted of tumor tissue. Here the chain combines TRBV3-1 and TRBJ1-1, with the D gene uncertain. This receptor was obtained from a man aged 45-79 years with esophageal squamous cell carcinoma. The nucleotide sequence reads TGTGCCAGCAGCCAAGAGTTTCTCCTAGGGGCTTTCTTT. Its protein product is CASSQEFLLGAFF.